This T cell receptor (beta chain) was captured by sequencing in a study of T cell responses to AZD1222 COVID-19 vaccine. Broader study findings: Repertoires were collected only later (after the peak T cell response had occurred). A reported finding is that nearly half of spike-specific TCRs target unmutated variant regions. Among the donors, most were white British and more were female, and clonal diversity was possibly underestimated. An increase in Spike-specific TCR breadth and depth was observed after two AZD1222 doses.

This CDR3 contains 13 residues. Germline assignment: CDR1 SGHRS and CDR2 YFSETQ. V lost 0 bases, J lost 4 bases, and 8 bases lay in between. Worth noting for this clone: The antigen is unknown.

TCRdb's copy holds only in-frame clones and misses some; the assay was immunoSEQ multiplex PCR. The table includes some 130,000 clones, over 85% detected once. The sequences come from peripheral blood, collected on day 0 of AZD1222 vaccination. The TCR originated in an adult in good health. The chain is built from TRBV5-1 and TRBJ2-7, with D perhaps TRBD2 (6 bases). In nucleotides, the CDR3 is TGCGCCAGCAGCTTGGCAGGGACTTACGAGCAGTACTTC. As protein: CASSLAGTYEQYF.